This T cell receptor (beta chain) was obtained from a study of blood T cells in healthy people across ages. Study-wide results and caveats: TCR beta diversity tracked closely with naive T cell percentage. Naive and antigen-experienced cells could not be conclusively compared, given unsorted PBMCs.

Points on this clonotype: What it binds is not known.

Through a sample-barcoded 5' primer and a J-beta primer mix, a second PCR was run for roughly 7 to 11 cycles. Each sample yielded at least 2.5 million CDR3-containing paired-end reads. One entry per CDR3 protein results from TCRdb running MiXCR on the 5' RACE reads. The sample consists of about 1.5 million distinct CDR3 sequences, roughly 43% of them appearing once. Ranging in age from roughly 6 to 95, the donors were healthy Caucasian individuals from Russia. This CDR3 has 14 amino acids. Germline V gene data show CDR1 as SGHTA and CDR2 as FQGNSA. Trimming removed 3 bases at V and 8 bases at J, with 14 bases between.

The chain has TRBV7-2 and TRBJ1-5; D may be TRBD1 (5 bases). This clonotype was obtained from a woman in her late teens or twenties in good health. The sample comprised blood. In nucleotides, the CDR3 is TGTGCCAGCAGCTTTATACGGGGGAGGGAGCCCCAGCATTTT. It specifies CASSFIRGREPQHF.